Listed below are T cell receptor beta chains from one sample, sequenced in a study of blood T cell repertoires in COVID-19. Data came from immunoSEQ multiplex PCR; TCRdb stores just in-frame clones and leaves some out. The sample includes about 80,000 clones, approximately 88% of them seen just once. The sequenced sample consisted of peripheral blood. The receptors come from a woman over 75 with acute or convalescent COVID-19. Each CDR3 is given with its conserved first and last residue. A D gene is named only where the DNA matches it firmly. Not all rows give a size; the values are once, few, many and, for expanded clones, a class.

v_call,clone_size,j_call,d_call,cdr3_nt,cdr3_aa
TRBV4-3,NA,TRBJ2-7,NA,TGCGCCAGCAGCCAACAGGGGGGAACCTACGAGCAGTACTTC,CASSQQGGTYEQYF
TRBV6-1,NA,TRBJ2-7,TRBD2,TGTGCCAGCAGTGAAGTTCCCCGGTGGGCGGGAGGATCCTACGAGCAGTACTTC,CASSEVPRWAGGSYEQYF
TRBV9,NA,TRBJ2-5,NA,TGTGCCAGCAGCATCGGAGTCCAAGAGACCCAGTACTTC,CASSIGVQETQYF
TRBV11-2,NA,TRBJ2-7,NA,TGTGCCAGCAGCTCCTTCGCCGGGTACGAGCAGTACTTC,CASSSFAGYEQYF
TRBV4-1,NA,TRBJ2-7,NA,TGCGCCAGCAGCCAAGTGGGGCGGTTCCCCTACGAGCAGTACTTC,CASSQVGRFPYEQYF
TRBV7-2,few,TRBJ1-1,TRBD1,TGTGCCAGCAGCTTATGGCAGGGGGTCACTGAAGCTTTCTTT,CASSLWQGVTEAFF
TRBV5-4,NA,TRBJ2-5,TRBD2,TGTGCCAGCAGCCCTCGGACTAGCGGGAGGGCCGAGGAGACCCAGTACTTC,CASSPRTSGRAEETQYF
TRBV20-1,NA,TRBJ2-1,NA,TGCAGTGCGGGGAGCAATGAGCAGTTCTTC,CSAGSNEQFF
TRBV27,NA,TRBJ2-7,TRBD2,TGTGCCAGCAGTCTCTATCGGACTAGCGGGTTTTACGAGCAGTACTTC,CASSLYRTSGFYEQYF
TRBV3-1/TRBV3-2,NA,TRBJ2-3,NA,TGTGCCAGCAGCCGGGTGGGCTACACAGATACGCAGTATTTT,CASSRVGYTDTQYF
TRBV12-3/TRBV12-4,NA,TRBJ2-1,NA,TGTGCCAGCGGCGGTCATGATGAGCAGTTCTTC,CASGGHDEQFF
TRBV6-5,NA,TRBJ1-2,TRBD1,TGTGCCAGCAGCAGAACGACAGGGATCTATGGCTACACCTTC,CASSRTTGIYGYTF
TRBV25-1,NA,TRBJ2-1,NA,TGTGCCAGCAGCAGGGTTTCGACCCATGAGCAGTTCTTC,CASSRVSTHEQFF
TRBV5-1,NA,TRBJ1-5,NA,TGCGCCAGCATTTCCAATAGCAATCAGCCCCAGCATTTT,CASISNSNQPQHF
TRBV9,NA,TRBJ1-6,NA,TGTGCCAGCAGCGTAGGAGGAGTTTCACCCCTCCACTTT,CASSVGGVSPLHF
TRBV5-1,NA,TRBJ2-2,NA,TGCGCCAGCAGACCTCGGGACACCACCGGGGAGCTGTTTTTT,CASRPRDTTGELFF
TRBV6-2/TRBV6-3,NA,TRBJ2-3,NA,TGTGCCAGCAGACCTACAGGGACAGATACGCAGTATTTT,CASRPTGTDTQYF
TRBV5-4,NA,TRBJ2-2,TRBD1,TGTGCCAGCAGCCATTCGGGACAGCTAACCGGGGAGCTGTTTTTT,CASSHSGQLTGELFF
TRBV5-5,NA,TRBJ2-2,TRBD2,TGTGCCAGCAGCCCCCTCGGGTCCAGCGGGAGTTTCGGGGAGCTGTTTTTT,CASSPLGSSGSFGELFF
TRBV9,NA,TRBJ2-5,NA,TGTGCCAGCAGCGTAGCTAACAGGGCAGAGACCCAGTACTTC,CASSVANRAETQYF
TRBV2,NA,TRBJ1-2,NA,TGTGCCAGCACCCCCGTAATGAACTATGGCTACACCTTC,CASTPVMNYGYTF
TRBV7-2,NA,TRBJ2-2,NA,TGTGCCAGCAGCTTGATGACAACCACCGGGGAGCTGTTTTTT,CASSLMTTTGELFF
TRBV7-9,NA,TRBJ2-1,TRBD2,TGTGCCAGCAGCTTCCGGGGGGGCTTGCTCAATGAGCAGTTCTTC,CASSFRGGLLNEQFF
TRBV14,NA,TRBJ2-1,TRBD2,TGTGCCAGCAGCCAAGAAACAGGGCCCAGACTAGCGGGAGTTGTTGAGCAGTTCTTC,CASSQETGPRLAGVVEQFF
TRBV30,NA,TRBJ2-7,TRBD2,TGTGCCCGCCCCCCACTAGCGGTAAGCTCCTACGAGCAGTACTTC,CARPPLAVSSYEQYF
TRBV18,NA,TRBJ1-2,NA,TGTGCCAGCTCACTTACAGGCCCACTTCCATCCGTAGCTAACTATGGCTACACCTTC,CASSLTGPLPSVANYGYTF
TRBV19,NA,TRBJ2-5,TRBD2,TGTGCCAGTAGTAGCAGCGGGGGCCCCGGGGGGGCCCAGTACTTC,CASSSSGGPGGAQYF
TRBV5-1,NA,TRBJ2-2,TRBD1,TGCGCCAGCAGCCTAGACAGGGGGCGAAGCGGGGAGCTGTTTTTT,CASSLDRGRSGELFF
TRBV5-3,NA,TRBJ1-2,TRBD1,TGTGCCAGAAGCGGGGACAGGGGGGATGGCTACACCTTC,CARSGDRGDGYTF
TRBV30,NA,TRBJ1-4,TRBD1,TGTGCCTGGAATCGACAGGGGAGGGAAAAACTGTTTTTT,CAWNRQGREKLFF